This passage covers 31 T cell receptor beta chains from one sample sequenced in a study of blood T cell repertoires in COVID-19. TCRdb's copy holds only in-frame clones and misses some; the assay was immunoSEQ multiplex PCR. The sample consists of tens of thousands of clones, approximately 81% of them appearing once. Material for sequencing was peripheral blood. These receptors originate from an elderly man with active or convalescent COVID-19.

J is TRBJ1-2 and V is TRBV7-8; no clear D. The germline CDR1 and CDR2 sequences are SGHVS and FQNEAQ. This CDR3 region has 14 residues. Trimming took 5 bases from V and 0 from J, leaving 10 bases between them. CDR3 bases: TGTGCCAGCAGCCCCGGGGAGACTAACTATGGCTACACCTTC. Its protein is CASSPGETNYGYTF.

This chain links TRBV9 with TRBJ2-3; D is ambiguous. V lost 0 bases, J lost 5 bases, and 7 bases lay in between. The CDR3 loop spans 13 amino acids. The V gene's germline CDR1 is SGDLS and CDR2 YYNGEE. This CDR3 reads CASSVDGQDTQYF. In DNA, the CDR3 is TGTGCCAGCAGCGTAGATGGCCAAGATACGCAGTATTTT. The full variable domain, rest sourced from reference TRBV9 and TRBJ2-3, is DSGVTQTPKHLITATGQRVTLRCSPRSGDLSVYWYQQSLDQGLQFLIQYYNGEERAKGNILERFSAQQFPDLHSELNLSSLELGDSALYFCASSVDGQDTQYFGPGTRLTVL.

The gene calls are TRBV20-1 and TRBJ1-6; TRBD1 aligns across 7 bases. Germline V lookup: CDR1 DFQATT, CDR2 SNEGSKA (reference sequence). This CDR3 has 16 amino acids. V dropped 3 bases and J dropped 11; count of bases not matched to a gene: 16. CDR3 coding DNA: TGCAGTGCTAGTGGGTCCACCAGGCATCAGGGGGCACCCCTCCACTTT. It yields the protein CSASGSTRHQGAPLHF.

The gene calls are TRBV6-5 and TRBJ1-2; 8 bases are shared with TRBD1. This CDR3 contains 15 residues. V lost 6 bases to trimming and J lost 0 bases; unmatched junction nucleotides: 6. Germline V lookup: CDR1 MNHEY, CDR2 SVGAGI. CDR3 residues: CASSGVQGANYGYTF. The CDR3 region has the DNA TGTGCCAGCAGCGGGGTACAGGGGGCTAACTATGGCTACACCTTC.

The V and J genes are TRBV18 and TRBJ2-2; 10 nucleotides match TRBD1. V lost 2 bases to trimming and J lost 0 bases; unmatched junction nucleotides: 3. Looked up from germline, CDR1 is KGHSH and CDR2 is LQKENI. CDR3 length equals 17 residues. CDR3 protein: CASSPGDRGTNTGELFF. The CDR3 DNA follows: TGTGCCAGCTCACCAGGGGACAGGGGCACGAACACCGGGGAGCTGTTTTTT.

This clone was detected only once. The chain uses TRBV7-9 and TRBJ1-6; 7 bases align to TRBD1. This CDR3 is built from 14 residues. J was trimmed by 9 bases and V by 5 bases; bases with no gene match: 7. Per the germline V gene, CDR1 is SEHNR and CDR2 is FQNEAQ (reference sequence). The CDR3 nucleotides are TGTGCCAGCAGCCGAACAGGGGTACCTTCACCCCTCCACTTT. This translates into CASSRTGVPSPLHF.

V gene TRBV14 combines with J gene TRBJ1-2; unclear D gene. CDR3 length: 13 residues. The V gene lost 4 bases and the J gene lost 4 bases, with 10 bases spanning the gap. Germline V CDR1 and CDR2: SGHDN, FVKESK. The CDR3 reads CASSPGFFYGYTF. As DNA, the CDR3 is TGTGCCAGCAGCCCGGGGTTTTTCTATGGCTACACCTTC.

The chain is built from TRBV19 and TRBJ1-2; tentative D call: TRBD1 (5 bases). Germline CDR1 is LNHDA and CDR2 is SQIVND (reference sequence). Trimming pared 5 bases from V and 6 bases from J, leaving 10 bases between. This CDR3 spans 12 amino acids. The CDR3 sequence is CASSLQGNGYTF. In DNA, the CDR3 is TGTGCCAGTAGTCTCCAGGGAAATGGCTACACCTTC.

This chain uses TRBV19 with TRBJ1-4, with 8 bases identical to TRBD1. The junction had 6 bases not matched to a gene; V was cut back by 5 bases and J by 7 bases. Germline lookup yields CDR1 LNHDA and CDR2 SQIVND (reference sequence). CDR3 length equals 14 residues. CDR3 DNA sequence: TGTGCCAGTAGTCGACAGGGGATAGGTGAAAAACTGTTTTTT. Encoded protein: CASSRQGIGEKLFF.

The chain combines TRBV28 with TRBJ1-5, with D uncertain. The germline gives CDR1 MDHEN, CDR2 SYDVKM. The CDR3 is made up of 12 amino acids. The V and J ends lost 3 bases and 5 bases respectively, with 5 bases between them. The CDR3 loop is CASSFKYQPQHF. The CDR3 region has the DNA TGTGCCAGCAGTTTTAAATATCAGCCCCAGCATTTT.

This chain joins TRBV2 and TRBJ1-1; TRBD1 agrees at 7 bases. Germline V gene sequence: CDR1 SNHLY, CDR2 FYNNEI. V was clipped by 6 bases and J by 4 bases; unmatched bases: 5. The CDR3 has 13 amino acids. The CDR3 protein is CASSSQGITEAFF. The CDR3, as DNA: TGTGCCAGCAGCTCACAGGGGATCACTGAAGCTTTCTTT.

The CDR3 nucleotides are TGCGCCAGCAGCCCGCATGGGACTAGCGGTACCTACGAGCAGTACTTC. It yields the protein CASSPHGTSGTYEQYF. The rearrangement joins TRBV5-1 to TRBJ2-7; TRBD2 aligns across 11 bases. The germline V gene encodes CDR1 SGHRS and CDR2 YFSETQ. V shed 4 bases and J 2 bases; nucleotides not matched to a gene: 8. CDR3 length: 16 residues.

The table lists this clone with a count of one. This chain links TRBV6-6 with TRBJ2-1, with D maybe TRBD2 (6 bases). V lost 4 bases to trimming and J lost 3 bases, with 13 bases between them. Germline CDR1 and CDR2: MNHNY and SVGAGI (reference sequence). The CDR3 is 15 amino acids. CDR3 in DNA: TGTGCCAGCAGTTCAGGAGGGGTTTACTACAATGAGCAGTTCTTC. Protein product: CASSSGGVYYNEQFF.

In this sample, this clone turned up once. V and J are TRBV7-2 and TRBJ2-3, with TRBD2 as a possible D gene (5 bases). The CDR3 is made up of 13 amino acids. Germline V lookup: CDR1 SGHTA, CDR2 FQGNSA. V was clipped by 5 bases and J by 8 bases, with 14 bases between them. CDR3 sequence: CASSPRAVGTQYF. In DNA form, the CDR3 reads TGTGCCAGCAGCCCGAGAGCGGTGGGTACGCAGTATTTT.

The chain joins TRBV7-2 to TRBJ1-2, with 10 bases lining up with TRBD1. The length of the CDR3 is 17 residues. CDR1 and CDR2 from the germline V gene are SGHTA and FQGNSA. The junction had 10 bases not matched to a gene; V was cut back by 5 bases and J by 1 base. CDR3 in DNA: TGTGCCAGCAGCCCTACCACGGACAGGGGGAGTAACTATGGCTACACCTTC. It encodes CASSPTTDRGSNYGYTF.

There are a few counts of this clone. The chain is built from TRBV2 and TRBJ2-2; tentatively, D is TRBD2 (5 bases). The V gene's germline CDR1 is SNHLY and CDR2 FYNNEI. This CDR3 region has 13 residues. The ends were cut back, 6 bases at V and 1 base at J, with 6 bases in the middle. The CDR3 DNA sequence: TGTGCCAGCAGCGCGGGGAACACCGGGGAGCTGTTTTTT. It specifies CASSAGNTGELFF.

The chain couples TRBV5-1 to TRBJ1-2; TRBD1 might be the D (5 bases). The V end was cut by 4 bases, the J end by 0 bases, with 19 bases between. The CDR3 is 17 residues long. From germline, CDR1 is SGHRS and CDR2 YFSETQ. As DNA, the CDR3 is TGCGCCAGCAGCCCACGACGGGCAGGGCGTTCTAACTATGGCTACACCTTC. This sequence encodes CASSPRRAGRSNYGYTF.

The table lists this clone with a count of one. The V and J genes are TRBV4-2 and TRBJ2-7; D unclear. In germline, CDR1 is LGHNA, CDR2 YNFKEQ. Trimming stripped 3 bases from V and 6 bases from J, with 12 bases between. The CDR3 runs 13 residues. The CDR3 loop reads CASSHSRFFEQYF. The CDR3 nucleotides are TGTGCCAGCAGCCACTCCCGTTTTTTCGAGCAGTACTTC.

The chain has TRBV5-4 and TRBJ2-1; possible D gene TRBD2, 7 bases. Germline-derived CDR1 and CDR2 are SGHNT and YYREEE (reference sequence). The V end lost 5 bases, the J end lost 0 bases, and 12 bases lay between the germline ends. The CDR3 contains 15 residues. The CDR3 loop is CASSPGGYSYNEQFF. CDR3 sequence (DNA): TGTGCCAGCAGTCCGGGGGGCTACTCCTACAATGAGCAGTTCTTC.

V is TRBV18 and J is TRBJ2-7, with D possibly being TRBD1 (6 bases). Germline V lookup: CDR1 KGHSH, CDR2 LQKENI. The germline V and J ends were trimmed by 5 bases and 2 bases, with 16 bases remaining between them. The CDR3 covers 15 residues. The CDR3 DNA is TGTGCCAGCTCAAGGGGACAACCTGGGACCTACGAGCAGTACTTC. Translated: CASSRGQPGTYEQYF.

This chain uses TRBV11-3 with TRBJ2-7; tentative D call: TRBD1 (6 bases). This CDR3 is built from 15 residues. Germline CDR1 reads SGHNT; CDR2 reads YENEEA. Between the trimmed V and J ends, which lost 3 bases and 3 bases, there was a span of 15 bases. CDR3 protein: CASSLEPGHNYEQYF. In DNA, the CDR3 is TGTGCCAGCAGCTTGGAACCGGGACACAACTACGAGCAGTACTTC.

In DNA, the CDR3 is TGTGCCAGCAGCTTGGACTATTTGCGCACTGAAGCTTTCTTT. It encodes CASSLDYLRTEAFF. This chain joins TRBV7-2 and TRBJ1-1, with D uncertain. Trimming shortened V by 3 bases and J by 4 bases, and 12 bases separated the two germline ends. This CDR3 region has 14 residues. Germline V lookup: CDR1 SGHTA, CDR2 FQGNSA.

The CDR3 sequence: CASSPGTLIGGNTIYF. In DNA, the CDR3 is TGTGCCAGCAGCCCCGGGACACTCATAGGGGGAAACACCATATATTTT. This chain links TRBV11-2 with TRBJ1-3; perhaps TRBD1 as D (6 bases). Germline CDR1 reads SGHAT; CDR2 reads FQNNGV. V was trimmed by 5 bases and J by 4 bases, leaving 18 bases between them. The CDR3 sequence is 16 residues long.

This CDR3 reads CASGRGTEAFF. CDR3 coding DNA: TGTGCCAGCGGTAGGGGCACTGAAGCTTTCTTT. This chain connects TRBV28 to TRBJ1-1; D is possibly TRBD1 (5 bases). In germline, CDR1 is MDHEN, CDR2 SYDVKM. This CDR3 has 11 residues. V was cut by 8 bases and J by 4 bases, with 8 bases left in between.

The J gene is TRBJ1-5, the V gene TRBV7-9; unclear D gene. The CDR3 runs to 17 residues. V was shortened by 0 bases and J by 2 bases, with 14 bases between the two germline ends. The germline CDR1 and CDR2 sequences are SEHNR and FQNEAQ (reference sequence). The CDR3 DNA follows: TGTGCCAGCAGCTTAGCATACAGAGATAGTGGCAATCAGCCCCAGCATTTT. It specifies CASSLAYRDSGNQPQHF.

This clone has a handful of counts. Other DNA sequences in the sample encode the same CDR3. This chain links TRBV5-1 with TRBJ1-1; TRBD1 agrees at 7 bases. V dropped 5 bases and J dropped 0; count of bases not matched to a gene: 4. Germline-derived CDR1 and CDR2 are SGHRS and YFSETQ. The CDR3 sequence is 14 residues long. In DNA, the CDR3 is TGCGCCAGCAGTAGACAGGGAATGAACACTGAAGCTTTCTTT. Translating it yields CASSRQGMNTEAFF.

A single count supports this clone. The chain joins TRBV27 to TRBJ2-7; D not resolved. From germline, CDR1 is MNHEY and CDR2 SMNVEV (reference sequence). Trimming removed 5 bases at V and 4 bases at J, with 15 bases between. The CDR3 is 14 amino acids. The CDR3 DNA follows: TGTGCCAGCAGTACCTACCGAACAGAGTACGAGCAGTACTTC. Residues: CASSTYRTEYEQYF.

The V and J genes are TRBV19 and TRBJ1-5; maybe TRBD1 (5 bases). CDR1 is LNHDA, CDR2 SQIVND, per germline (reference sequence). CDR3 length: 16 residues. V was pared by 3 bases and J by 2 bases, with 14 bases between. For the CDR3, the DNA is TGTGCCAGTAGTATTGGGGGGGTTTCCGGCAATCAGCCCCAGCATTTT. Translating gives CASSIGGVSGNQPQHF.

The chain couples TRBV6-5 to TRBJ1-5; no definite D call. V lost 1 base and J lost 1, with 11 bases in between. This CDR3 region has 16 residues. Germline V lookup: CDR1 MNHEY, CDR2 SVGAGI. Written as DNA, the CDR3 is TGTGCCAGCAGTTACTACGGAGAAAGCAGCAATCAGCCCCAGCATTTT. As protein: CASSYYGESSNQPQHF.

About this clone itself: At one boundary the junction diverges from the germline segment, which might be a read error. CDR3 region: CASSVDREYGYTF. CDR3 bases: TGTGCCAGTAGTGTAGACAGGGAATATGGCTACACCTTC. This chain joins TRBV19 and TRBJ1-2; 7 bases are a match to TRBD1. There are 13 residues in the CDR3. In germline, CDR1 is LNHDA, CDR2 SQIVND (reference sequence).

This chain uses TRBV19 with TRBJ2-7; D is possibly TRBD1 (5 bases). Germline CDR1 is LNHDA and CDR2 is SQIVND (reference sequence). The V end was cut by 9 bases, the J end by 2 bases, with 17 bases between. The CDR3 runs 14 residues. CDR3 residues: CARLLGQGAYEQYF. DNA of the CDR3: TGTGCCAGACTCCTGGGGCAGGGCGCCTACGAGCAGTACTTC.